Presented here are 10 T cell receptor beta chains from one specimen sequenced in a study of early T cells in non-severe SARS-CoV-2 infection. Each CDR3 protein gets one entry after TCRdb re-called the 5' RACE reads with MiXCR. The sample records some 96,000 distinct CDR3 sequences, approximately 13% being singletons. Material: whole blood. The receptors were gathered from an adult who was a healthcare worker with PCR-confirmed SARS-CoV-2 infection or an uninfected control (not recorded which).

The sample holds a few counts of this clonotype. The V call is TRBV28, the J call TRBJ1-2; D remains unclear. CDR1 and CDR2 (germline): MDHEN, SYDVKM. The CDR3 loop spans 12 amino acids. The V end was cut by 3 bases, the J end by 3 bases, with 5 bases between. CDR3 in DNA: TGTGCCAGCAGTTTCTGGGACTATGGCTACACCTTC. Residues: CASSFWDYGYTF.

There are a few counts of this clonotype. This chain joins TRBV7-9 and TRBJ2-5; D remains unclear. This CDR3 spans 16 amino acids. Per the germline V gene, CDR1 is SEHNR and CDR2 is FQNEAQ (reference sequence). The V gene lost 5 bases and the J gene lost 2 bases, with 18 bases spanning the gap. This CDR3 reads CASSIPLVTRQETQYF. CDR3 sequence (DNA): TGTGCCAGCAGCATACCCCTAGTTACACGTCAAGAGACCCAGTACTTC.

This clonotype appeared a few times. V is TRBV28 and J is TRBJ1-2; D unresolved. The CDR3 is made up of 11 amino acids. Per the germline V gene, CDR1 is MDHEN and CDR2 is SYDVKM. Trimming stripped 8 bases from V and 0 bases from J, with 4 bases between. The CDR3 is CASAANYGYTF. The CDR3 DNA sequence: TGTGCCAGCGCAGCTAACTATGGCTACACCTTC.

The V call is TRBV6-1, the J call TRBJ1-5; weak D call: TRBD1 (5 bases). This CDR3 comprises 13 residues. Trimming pared 8 bases from V and 4 bases from J, leaving 12 bases between. Per the germline V gene, CDR1 is MNHNS and CDR2 is SASEGT. The CDR3 DNA reads TGTGCCAGCGGGGGGAGACCGAATCAGCCCCAGCATTTT. The encoded protein is CASGGRPNQPQHF.

This clonotype was seen at least ten times. This sequence joins TRBV6-2 or TRBV6-3 and TRBJ2-7; D gene unclear. This CDR3 is built from 15 residues. V was trimmed by 6 bases and J by 2 bases, leaving 17 bases between them. Germline V gene data show CDR1 as MNHEY and CDR2 as SVGEGT. This CDR3 is CASRSKGAGAYEQYF. CDR3 coding DNA: TGTGCCAGCAGATCGAAGGGTGCAGGAGCCTACGAGCAGTACTTC.

This clonotype was seen repeatedly, ten times or more. Germline and junction disagree at one end, which may indicate a read error. The rearrangement uses TRBV5-1 and TRBJ1-1; D ambiguous. The CDR3 loop spans 15 amino acids. The germline V gene encodes CDR1 SGHRS and CDR2 YFSETQ. The CDR3: CASSLLAGLKTEAFF. In nucleotides, the CDR3 is TGCGCCAGCAGCTTGCTGGCGGGGTTGAAGACTGAAGCTTTCTTT.

This clonotype was seen many times. The DNA of the CDR3 is TGTGCCAGCAGTGAAATTCCAGGGGCGGACTATGGCTACACCTTC. Protein product: CASSEIPGADYGYTF. The chain carries TRBV2 and TRBJ1-2, with D maybe TRBD1 (6 bases). The V end lost 2 bases, the J end lost 3 bases, and 13 bases lay between the germline ends. This CDR3 region has 15 residues. Germline V gene sequence: CDR1 SNHLY, CDR2 FYNNEI.

The rearrangement links TRBV6-6 to TRBJ1-1; D is unclear. The CDR3 loop spans 11 amino acids. V shed 5 bases and J shed 8 bases, with 9 bases lying between them. Germline V CDR1 and CDR2: MNHNY, SVGAGI (reference sequence). In nucleotides, the CDR3 is TGTGCCAGCAGTGTCCGGGAGGAAGCTTTCTTT. It codes for CASSVREEAFF.

Regarding this clonotype: One junction end does not reproduce the germline sequence, and a read error may be involved. The chain joins TRBV29-1 to TRBJ1-1; possible D gene TRBD1, 6 bases. Germline CDR1 reads SQVTM; CDR2 reads ANQGSEA. The CDR3 length is 14 residues. CDR3: CSVDRGGRDTESFF. The CDR3 DNA follows: TGCAGCGTTGATCGGGGGGGAAGGGACACTGAATCTTTCTTT.

The chain carries TRBV29-1 and TRBJ1-2; D gene unclear. Germline V gene sequence: CDR1 SQVTM, CDR2 ANQGSEA. Trimming shortened V by 7 bases and J by 3 bases, and 12 bases separated the two germline ends. The CDR3 contains 12 residues. The CDR3 DNA follows: TGCAGCGCCTTTACCGGATACTATGGCTACACCTTC. It is translated as CSAFTGYYGYTF.